This TCR beta chain was identified in a study of CD8 T cells in Susac syndrome. At the level of the study: Within the group of sequenced Susac syndrome patients, more than 5 had active disease and about 8 were in remission.

Study-wide results and caveats: When the CD4+ T cell repertoires of patients with Susac syndrome were examined, they did not show any clonal expansion.

A note on this clonotype: Its antigen is still unknown.

When the RNA was reverse transcribed, random hexamers were used with an input of about 0.5 to 1 ug. One entry per CDR3 protein results from TCRdb running MiXCR on the immunoSEQ multiplex PCR reads. The data show about 150,000 distinct CDR3 sequences, roughly 95% seen once. V shed 6 bases and J 11 bases; nucleotides not matched to a gene: 5. CDR3 size: 12 residues. Germline CDR1 and CDR2: SNHLY and FYNNEI. Peripheral blood CD8+ and CD4+ T cells were profiled by TCR beta sequencing. This clonotype was obtained from a human donor with Susac syndrome. The chain employs TRBV2 and TRBJ1-3, with TRBD1 matching over 9 bases. Sequences were obtained from CD4+ T cells from PBMCs. DNA of the CDR3: TGTGCCAGCAGGGGACAGGGATCAGCCATATATTTT. This sequence encodes CASRGQGSAIYF.